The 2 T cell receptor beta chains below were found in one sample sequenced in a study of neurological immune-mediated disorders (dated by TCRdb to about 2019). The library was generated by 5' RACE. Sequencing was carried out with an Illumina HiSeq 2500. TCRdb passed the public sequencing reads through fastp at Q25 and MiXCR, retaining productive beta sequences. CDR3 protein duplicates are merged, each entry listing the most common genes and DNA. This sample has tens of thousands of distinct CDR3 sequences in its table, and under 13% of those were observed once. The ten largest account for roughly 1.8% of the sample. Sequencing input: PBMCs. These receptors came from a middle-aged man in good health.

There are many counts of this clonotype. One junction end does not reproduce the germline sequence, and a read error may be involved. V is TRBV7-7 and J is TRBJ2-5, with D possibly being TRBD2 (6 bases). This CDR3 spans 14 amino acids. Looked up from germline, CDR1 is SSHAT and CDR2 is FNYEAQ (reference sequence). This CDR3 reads CASSSVGGVETQYF. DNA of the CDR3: TGTGCTAGCAGCTCCGTGGGCGGGGTTGAGACCCAGTACTTC.

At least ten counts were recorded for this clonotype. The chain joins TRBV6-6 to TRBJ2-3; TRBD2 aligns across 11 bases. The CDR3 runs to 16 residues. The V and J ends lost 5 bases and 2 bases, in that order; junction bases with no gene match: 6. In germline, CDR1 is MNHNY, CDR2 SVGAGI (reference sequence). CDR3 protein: CASSQLAGGLTDTQYF. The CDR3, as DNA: TGTGCCAGCAGTCAGTTAGCGGGGGGGCTCACAGATACGCAGTATTTT.